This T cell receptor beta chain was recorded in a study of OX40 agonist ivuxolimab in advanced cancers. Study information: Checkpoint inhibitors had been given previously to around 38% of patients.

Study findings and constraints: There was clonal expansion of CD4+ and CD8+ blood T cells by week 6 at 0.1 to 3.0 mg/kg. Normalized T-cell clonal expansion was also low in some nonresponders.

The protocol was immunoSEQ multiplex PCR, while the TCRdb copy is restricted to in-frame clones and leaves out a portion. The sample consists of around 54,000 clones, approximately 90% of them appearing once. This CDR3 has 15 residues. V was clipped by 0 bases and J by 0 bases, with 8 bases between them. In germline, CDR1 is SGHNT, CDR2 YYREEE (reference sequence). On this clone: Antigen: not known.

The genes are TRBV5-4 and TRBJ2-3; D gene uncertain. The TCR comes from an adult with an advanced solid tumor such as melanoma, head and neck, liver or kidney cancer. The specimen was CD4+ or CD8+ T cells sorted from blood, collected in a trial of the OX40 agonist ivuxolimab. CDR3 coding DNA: TGTGCCAGCAGCTTGGGGCAATCTAGCACAGATACGCAGTATTTT. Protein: CASSLGQSSTDTQYF.